The rows below give T cell receptor beta chains drawn from one sample of a study of Ad26.COV2.S vaccination and SARS-CoV-2 variants. Profiling relied on immunoSEQ multiplex PCR, and the TCRdb table lists in-frame clones only, not all of them. The table has over 400,000 clones, nearly 90% seen once. Sequencing used peripheral blood, obtained in a trial of Ad26.COV2.S vaccine versus placebo. The receptors were gathered from a person aged 18 to 59 who received the Ad26.COV2.S COVID-19 vaccine or a placebo. CDR3s include the opening cysteine and the closing phenylalanine or tryptophan. The order of the fields is V gene, clone size, CDR3 protein. Part of the rows lack a size; the others show once, few, many or a class for expanded clones.

TRBV6-2/TRBV6-3	-	CASGHPADQPQHF
TRBV11-3	-	CASSPRGNTEAFF
TRBV5-6	-	CASSLVGATQDTIYF
TRBV30	-	CAWSAHLGTSGDRTGELFF
TRBV28	-	CASSLEGFGYTF
TRBV24-1	-	CATTSGVDQETQYF
TRBV29-1	-	CSVDTVPPAGYTF
TRBV11-2	once	CASSQSPGSKQFF
TRBV4-3	-	CASSQAHLWPGANVLTF
TRBV19	-	CASVRDRGRLNTEAFF
TRBV6-5	once	CASSYASGVGNTIYF
TRBV7-9	-	CASSLWGRETQYF
TRBV4-1	-	CASSLDQTSPYSNQPQHF
TRBV3-1/TRBV3-2	once	CASSQDSWLDRGVEQPQHF
TRBV7-2	-	CASSSNRGGYTF